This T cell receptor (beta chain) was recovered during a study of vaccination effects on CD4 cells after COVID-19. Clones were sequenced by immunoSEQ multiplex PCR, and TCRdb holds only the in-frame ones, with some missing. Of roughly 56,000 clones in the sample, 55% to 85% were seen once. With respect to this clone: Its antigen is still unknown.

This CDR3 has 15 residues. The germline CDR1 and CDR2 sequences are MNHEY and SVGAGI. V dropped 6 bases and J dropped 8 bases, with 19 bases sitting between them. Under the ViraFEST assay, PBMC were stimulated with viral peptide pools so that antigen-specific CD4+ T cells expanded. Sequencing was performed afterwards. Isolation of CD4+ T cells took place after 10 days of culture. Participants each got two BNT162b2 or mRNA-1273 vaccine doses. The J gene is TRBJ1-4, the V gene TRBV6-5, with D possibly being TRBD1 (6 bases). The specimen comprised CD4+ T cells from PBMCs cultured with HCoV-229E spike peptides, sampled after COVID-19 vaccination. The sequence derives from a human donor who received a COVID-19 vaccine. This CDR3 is CASRADGVRGEKLFF. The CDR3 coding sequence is TGTGCCAGCAGGGCTGACGGAGTAAGGGGGGAAAAACTGTTTTTT.